This T cell receptor beta chain was observed in a study of T cell responses to AZD1222 COVID-19 vaccine. Study findings and constraints: Only after the peak T cell response were repertoires sampled. The sample set comprised mostly white British donors with more females, and clonal diversity was possibly underestimated. Variant regions that are unmutated are reportedly the target of nearly half of spike-specific TCRs. Following two doses of AZD1222, Spike-specific TCR breadth and depth rose.

Details on this clone: The antigen remains undetermined.

The V gene lost 3 bases and the J gene lost 2 bases, with 18 bases spanning the gap. The CDR3 runs 16 residues. From germline, CDR1 is SGHRS and CDR2 YFSETQ. The repertoire was sequenced with immunoSEQ multiplex PCR; TCRdb's copy has only in-frame clones and lacks some. The sample lists 65,000 to 85,000 clones; about four fifths were seen once. The rearrangement uses TRBV5-1 and TRBJ2-7; D tentatively fits TRBD1 or TRBD2 (5 bases each). Specimen: peripheral blood, collected 28 days after the second AZD1222 dose. The receptor was isolated from an adult who received the AZD1222 COVID-19 vaccine. The chain's CDR3 is CASSSGLGTGTYEQYF. The CDR3 bases are TGCGCCAGCAGCTCTGGACTCGGGACGGGGACCTACGAGCAGTACTTC.